In this sample, the clone carrying this T cell receptor (beta chain) turned up once. Antigen: not known. This entry is derived from a study of tumor-infiltrating lymphocytes in localized non-small cell lung cancer. This table comes from immunoSEQ multiplex PCR, and its TCRdb copy is limited to in-frame clones, with some not included. Of fewer than 20,000 clones listed, 70% to 75% are singletons. Study-wide results and caveats: Recurrence-free survival showed no association with tumor T-cell fraction. Available tissue quantity limited TCR sequencing to a patient subset. Each assay used a separate piece of the same tissue.

This sequence was found in a human donor with non-small cell lung cancer. Sequenced input: lung tumor tissue.

CDR3 protein: CATSRGDRQGEAFF. The CDR3 nucleotides are TGTGCCACCAGCAGGGGGGATAGACAGGGCGAAGCTTTCTTT. This sequence joins TRBV15 and TRBJ1-1; 7 bases map to TRBD1. The CDR3 totals 14 residues. CDR1 LNHNV and CDR2 YYDKDF come from the germline V gene (reference sequence). Germline trimming cut 3 bases from V and 8 bases from J; bases unmatched to any gene: 9.